This T cell receptor (beta chain) was identified during a study of cytomegalovirus exposure and HLA in healthy donors. General study results and limits: In a later analysis, specific HLA alleles were associated with under 20,000 TCR beta sequences at a 0.05 false discovery rate. CMV serostatus was the sole immune exposure information available.

Trimming took 6 bases from V and 1 from J; bases not matched to a gene: 5. This CDR3 is 14 amino acids long. In germline, CDR1 is SGHRS, CDR2 YFSETQ. This PCR relied on a set of 60 Vbeta primers and 13 Jbeta primers. Some clones are missing from TCRdb's copy, which holds only in-frame ones; the method was immunoSEQ multiplex PCR. The top ten clones hold about 2.5% of a sample with roughly 200,000 clones, 85% of them seen once. This clone was observed once. The antigen remains unidentified. The material sequenced was PBMCs. The receptor was isolated from a woman aged 45-65 years in good health and CMV-seronegative. The V call is TRBV5-1, the J call TRBJ1-1; 8 bases are a match to TRBD1. CDR3 in amino acids: CASKMGTGNTEAFF. The CDR3 DNA reads as TGCGCCAGCAAAATGGGGACAGGGAACACTGAAGCTTTCTTT.